A selection of T cell receptor beta chains follows, all from one sample in a study of blood T cells in healthy people across ages. Each CDR3 protein gets one entry after TCRdb re-called the 5' RACE reads with MiXCR. The data hold over a million distinct CDR3 sequences, with approximately 38% observed a single time. Sequencing was done on a sample of blood. Receptors were obtained from a woman aged 18 to 35 in good health. Both conserved end residues are part of each CDR3. Each record gives: J gene, V gene, CDR3 protein.

j_gene: TRBJ1-2
v_gene: TRBV4-1
CDR3aa: CASSQDGGDYGYTF

j_gene: TRBJ2-5
v_gene: TRBV4-1
CDR3aa: CASSQESGTGDNEQYF

j_gene: TRBJ1-6
v_gene: TRBV9
CDR3aa: CASRRGDTNNSPLHF

j_gene: TRBJ2-1
v_gene: TRBV13
CDR3aa: CASSHQTSSYNEQFF

j_gene: TRBJ2-1
v_gene: TRBV5-1
CDR3aa: CASSGTSGGSYNEQFF

j_gene: TRBJ1-2
v_gene: TRBV3-1
CDR3aa: CASSQLQDGYTF

j_gene: TRBJ2-1
v_gene: TRBV2
CDR3aa: CASSVEGAAEQFF

j_gene: TRBJ2-7
v_gene: TRBV5-1
CDR3aa: CASSPRGDGSYNEQYF

j_gene: TRBJ1-1
v_gene: TRBV6-1
CDR3aa: CASTETRNTEAFF

j_gene: TRBJ1-2
v_gene: TRBV28
CDR3aa: CASSLFSGPSYGYTF

j_gene: TRBJ2-1
v_gene: TRBV20-1
CDR3aa: CSARVTSGSGGNEQFF

j_gene: TRBJ2-7
v_gene: TRBV29-1
CDR3aa: CSVNRDSFEQYF

j_gene: TRBJ2-2
v_gene: TRBV3-1
CDR3aa: CASSQDSSAPGELFF

j_gene: TRBJ1-3
v_gene: TRBV27
CDR3aa: CASSPTGGNTIYF

j_gene: TRBJ2-7
v_gene: TRBV13
CDR3aa: CASSWTGSSYEQYF

j_gene: TRBJ2-1
v_gene: TRBV5-1
CDR3aa: CASSLTGTSGSGQFF

j_gene: TRBJ2-7
v_gene: TRBV7-9
CDR3aa: CASSAYSGNEQYF

j_gene: TRBJ2-2
v_gene: TRBV4-3
CDR3aa: CASPNRAIPTGELFF

j_gene: TRBJ2-4
v_gene: TRBV3-1
CDR3aa: CASSQVVAGGLAKNIQYF

j_gene: TRBJ2-4
v_gene: TRBV3-1
CDR3aa: CASSHRWGEQYF

j_gene: TRBJ2-7
v_gene: TRBV10-3
CDR3aa: CAISAGAGGSYEQYF

j_gene: TRBJ2-5
v_gene: TRBV12-3/TRBV12-4
CDR3aa: CASSLSRGRRETQYF

j_gene: TRBJ2-3
v_gene: TRBV7-3
CDR3aa: CASSLTPWGGDTQYF

j_gene: TRBJ1-1
v_gene: TRBV12-3/TRBV12-4
CDR3aa: CASRPVMGNTEAFF

j_gene: TRBJ1-2
v_gene: TRBV30
CDR3aa: CAWSEGTKGYTF

j_gene: TRBJ2-7
v_gene: TRBV7-2
CDR3aa: CASSPRIVGSYEQYF

j_gene: TRBJ1-3
v_gene: TRBV7-2
CDR3aa: CASSLAAPDAGNTIYF

j_gene: TRBJ2-7
v_gene: TRBV7-9
CDR3aa: CASSLVQGMSEQYF

j_gene: TRBJ2-7
v_gene: TRBV20-1
CDR3aa: CSAAQGAGEQYF

j_gene: TRBJ2-1
v_gene: TRBV6-1
CDR3aa: CASSGPTSSNEQFF

j_gene: TRBJ2-7
v_gene: TRBV5-1
CDR3aa: CASSPSLAGGSYEQYF

j_gene: TRBJ1-2
v_gene: TRBV29-1
CDR3aa: CSVQSRETYGYTF

j_gene: TRBJ1-2
v_gene: TRBV7-9
CDR3aa: CASSDVRGYTF

j_gene: -
v_gene: TRBV10-3
CDR3aa: CAIQAGDSYNEQYF

j_gene: TRBJ1-2
v_gene: TRBV27
CDR3aa: CACSSMQGATLINYGYTF

j_gene: TRBJ2-1
v_gene: TRBV11-2
CDR3aa: CASSLQLAGGPRGQFF

j_gene: TRBJ2-7
v_gene: TRBV7-8
CDR3aa: CASSLGEVGQYF

j_gene: TRBJ1-6
v_gene: TRBV20-1
CDR3aa: CSASLLDSPLHF

j_gene: TRBJ2-1
v_gene: TRBV11-1
CDR3aa: CASSFGLAAVRASSYNEQFF

j_gene: TRBJ2-1
v_gene: TRBV5-1
CDR3aa: CASSVGTGGLEQFF

j_gene: TRBJ2-7
v_gene: TRBV29-1
CDR3aa: CSVVTSGRRLSDEQYF

j_gene: TRBJ2-2
v_gene: TRBV9
CDR3aa: CASSPMGTGELFF

j_gene: TRBJ2-3
v_gene: TRBV25-1
CDR3aa: CASSGHTDTQYF

j_gene: TRBJ2-1
v_gene: TRBV29-1
CDR3aa: CSAADGKDGQFF

j_gene: TRBJ1-6
v_gene: TRBV6-1
CDR3aa: CASSETHSPLHF

j_gene: TRBJ2-3
v_gene: TRBV10-3
CDR3aa: CAIRTGVRSTDTQYF

j_gene: TRBJ2-1
v_gene: TRBV7-2
CDR3aa: CASSLGLAVTYNEQFF

j_gene: TRBJ2-1
v_gene: TRBV12-3/TRBV12-4
CDR3aa: CASSPGTSGLSNEQFF

j_gene: TRBJ2-3
v_gene: TRBV7-3
CDR3aa: CASSLIPSTSTDTQYF